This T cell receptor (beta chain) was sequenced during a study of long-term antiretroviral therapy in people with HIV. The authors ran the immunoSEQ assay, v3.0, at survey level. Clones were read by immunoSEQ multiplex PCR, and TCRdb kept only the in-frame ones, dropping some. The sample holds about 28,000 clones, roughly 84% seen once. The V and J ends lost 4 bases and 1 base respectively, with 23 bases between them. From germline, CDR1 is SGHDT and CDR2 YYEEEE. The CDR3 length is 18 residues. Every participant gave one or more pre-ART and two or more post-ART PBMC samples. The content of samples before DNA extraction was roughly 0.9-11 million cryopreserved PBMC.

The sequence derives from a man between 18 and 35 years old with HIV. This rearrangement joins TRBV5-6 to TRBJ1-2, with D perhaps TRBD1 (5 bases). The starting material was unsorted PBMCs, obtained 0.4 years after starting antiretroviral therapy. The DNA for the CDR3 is TGTGCCAGCAGCAGCGCAGGGACGCGAGCGTACGATAACTATGGCTACACCTTC. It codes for CASSSAGTRAYDNYGYTF.